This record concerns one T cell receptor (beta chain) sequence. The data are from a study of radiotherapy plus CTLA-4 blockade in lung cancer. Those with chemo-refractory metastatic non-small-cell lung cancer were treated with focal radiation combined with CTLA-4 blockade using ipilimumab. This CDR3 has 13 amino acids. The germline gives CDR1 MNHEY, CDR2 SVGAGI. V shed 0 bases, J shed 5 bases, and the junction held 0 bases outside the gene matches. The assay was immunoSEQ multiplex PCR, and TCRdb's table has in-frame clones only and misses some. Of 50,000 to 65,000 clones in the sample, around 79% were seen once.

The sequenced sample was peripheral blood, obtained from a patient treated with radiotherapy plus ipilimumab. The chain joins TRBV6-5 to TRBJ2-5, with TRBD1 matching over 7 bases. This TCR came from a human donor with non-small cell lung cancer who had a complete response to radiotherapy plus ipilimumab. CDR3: CASSYSDRETQYF. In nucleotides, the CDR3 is TGTGCCAGCAGTTACTCGGACAGGGAGACCCAGTACTTC.